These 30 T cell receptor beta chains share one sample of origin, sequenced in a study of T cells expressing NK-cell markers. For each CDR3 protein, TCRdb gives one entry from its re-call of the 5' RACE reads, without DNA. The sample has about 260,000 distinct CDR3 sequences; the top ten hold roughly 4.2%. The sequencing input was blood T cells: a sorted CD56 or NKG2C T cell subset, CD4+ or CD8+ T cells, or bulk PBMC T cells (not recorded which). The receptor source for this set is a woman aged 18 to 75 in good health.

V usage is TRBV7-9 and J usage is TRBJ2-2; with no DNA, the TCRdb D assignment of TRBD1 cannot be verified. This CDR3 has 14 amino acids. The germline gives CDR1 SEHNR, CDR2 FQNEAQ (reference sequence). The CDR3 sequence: CASSPSRDTGELFF.

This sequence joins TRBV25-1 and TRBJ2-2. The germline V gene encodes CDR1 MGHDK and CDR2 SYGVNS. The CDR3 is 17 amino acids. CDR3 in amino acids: CASSEFRFKFGTGELFF.

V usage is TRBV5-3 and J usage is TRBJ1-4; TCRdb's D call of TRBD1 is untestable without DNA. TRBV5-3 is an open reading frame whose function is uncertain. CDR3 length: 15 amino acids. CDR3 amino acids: CARSIDRGTNEKLFF.

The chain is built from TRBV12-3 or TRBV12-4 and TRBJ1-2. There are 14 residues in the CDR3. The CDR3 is CASSFSPHIYGYTF.

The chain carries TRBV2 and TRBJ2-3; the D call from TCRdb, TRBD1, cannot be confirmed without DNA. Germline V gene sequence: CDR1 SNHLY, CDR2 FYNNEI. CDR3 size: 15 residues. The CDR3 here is CASSPRTAGTDTQYF.

The CDR3 reads CASSGGRTMNTEAFF. J is TRBJ1-1 and V is TRBV12-3 or TRBV12-4; TCRdb indicates TRBD1, and absent DNA this call remains unverified. CDR3 length: 15 residues.

The CDR3 spells CASSFGAVGGYEQYF. This chain joins TRBV28 and TRBJ2-7; the TCRdb D gene call, TRBD1, has no DNA to confirm it. The germline V gene encodes CDR1 MDHEN and CDR2 SYDVKM. This CDR3 comprises 15 residues.

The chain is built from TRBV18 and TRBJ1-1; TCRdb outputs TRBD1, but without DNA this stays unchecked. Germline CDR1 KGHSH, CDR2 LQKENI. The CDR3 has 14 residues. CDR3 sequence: CASSPGQEYTEAFF.

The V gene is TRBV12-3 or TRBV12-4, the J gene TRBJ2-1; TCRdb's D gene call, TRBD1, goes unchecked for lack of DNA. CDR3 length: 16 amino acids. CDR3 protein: CASSRFSGGLYNEQFF.

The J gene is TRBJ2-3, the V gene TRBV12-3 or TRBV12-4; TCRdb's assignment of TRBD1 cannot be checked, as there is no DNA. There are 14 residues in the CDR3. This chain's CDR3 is CASSLQGAPDTQYF.

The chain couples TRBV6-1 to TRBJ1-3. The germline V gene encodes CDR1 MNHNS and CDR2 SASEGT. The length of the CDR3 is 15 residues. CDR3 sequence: CASSEAGVFRNTIYF.

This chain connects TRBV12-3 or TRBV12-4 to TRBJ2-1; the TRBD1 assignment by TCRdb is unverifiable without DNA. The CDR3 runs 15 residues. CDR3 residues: CASSFGDRPYNEQFF.

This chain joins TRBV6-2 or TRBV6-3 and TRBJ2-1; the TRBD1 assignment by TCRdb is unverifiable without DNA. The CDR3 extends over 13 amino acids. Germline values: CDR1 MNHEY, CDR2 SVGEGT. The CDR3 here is CASTNDWGNEQFF.

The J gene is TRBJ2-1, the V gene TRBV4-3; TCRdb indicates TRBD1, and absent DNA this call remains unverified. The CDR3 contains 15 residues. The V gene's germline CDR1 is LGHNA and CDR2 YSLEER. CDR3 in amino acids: CASSSGSPSYNEQFF.

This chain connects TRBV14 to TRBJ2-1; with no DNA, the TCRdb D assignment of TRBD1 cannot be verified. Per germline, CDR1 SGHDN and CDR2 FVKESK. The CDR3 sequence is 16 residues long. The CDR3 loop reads CASSLHRDSSYNEQFF.

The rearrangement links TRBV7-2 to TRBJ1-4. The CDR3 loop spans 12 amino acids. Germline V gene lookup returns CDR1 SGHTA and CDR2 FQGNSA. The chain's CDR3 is CASAITNEKLFF. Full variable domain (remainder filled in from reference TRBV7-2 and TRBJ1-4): GAGVSQSPSNKVTEKGKDVELRCDPISGHTALYWYRQSLGQGLEFLIYFQGNSAPDKSGLPSDRFSAERTGGSVSTLTIQRTQQEDSAVYLCASAITNEKLFFGSGTQLSVL.

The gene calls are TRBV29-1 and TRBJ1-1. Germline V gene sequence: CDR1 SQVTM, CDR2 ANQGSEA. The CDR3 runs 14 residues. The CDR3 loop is CSVEDEGSLNGAFF. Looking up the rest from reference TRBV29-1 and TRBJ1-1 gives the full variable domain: SAVISQKPSRDICQRGTSLTIQCQVDSQVTMMFWYRQQPGQSLTLIATANQGSEATYESGFVIDKFPISRPNLTFSTLTVSNMSPEDSSIYLCSVEDEGSLNGAFFGQGTRLTVV.

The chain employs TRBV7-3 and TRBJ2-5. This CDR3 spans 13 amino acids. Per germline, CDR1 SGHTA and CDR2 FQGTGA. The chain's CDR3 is CASSLRGRETQYF.

This CDR3 reads CASSTDRGHEQYF. The chain has TRBV5-6 and TRBJ2-7; there is no DNA to check the TCRdb D call of TRBD1. Germline assignment: CDR1 SGHDT and CDR2 YYEEEE. This CDR3 has 13 amino acids.

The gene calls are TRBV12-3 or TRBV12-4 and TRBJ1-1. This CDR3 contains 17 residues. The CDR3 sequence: CASSLARAESPDTEAFF.

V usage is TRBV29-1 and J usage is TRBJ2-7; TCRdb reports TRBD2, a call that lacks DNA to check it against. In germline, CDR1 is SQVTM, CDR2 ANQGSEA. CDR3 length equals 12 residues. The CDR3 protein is CSVEVAGDRKYF.

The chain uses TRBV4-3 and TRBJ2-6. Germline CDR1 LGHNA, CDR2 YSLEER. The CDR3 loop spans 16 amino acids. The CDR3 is CASSQDQVSGANVLTF.

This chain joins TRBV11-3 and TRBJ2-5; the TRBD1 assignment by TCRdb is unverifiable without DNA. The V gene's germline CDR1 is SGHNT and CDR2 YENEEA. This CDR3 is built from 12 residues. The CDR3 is CASSSYGGTQYF.

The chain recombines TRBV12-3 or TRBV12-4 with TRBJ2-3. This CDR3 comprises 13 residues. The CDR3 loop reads CASSFVSSDTQYF.

CDR3 protein: CASRDRGSGANVLTF. The V and J genes are TRBV19 and TRBJ2-6; TCRdb designates TRBD1, a call that cannot be tested without DNA. This CDR3 region has 15 residues. Germline CDR1 and CDR2: LNHDA and SQIVND (reference sequence).

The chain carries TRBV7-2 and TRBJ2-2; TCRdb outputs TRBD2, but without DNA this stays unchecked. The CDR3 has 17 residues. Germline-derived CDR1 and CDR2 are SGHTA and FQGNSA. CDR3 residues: CASSLPASGSGTGELFF. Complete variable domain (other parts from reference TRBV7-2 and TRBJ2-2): GAGVSQSPSNKVTEKGKDVELRCDPISGHTALYWYRQSLGQGLEFLIYFQGNSAPDKSGLPSDRFSAERTGGSVSTLTIQRTQQEDSAVYLCASSLPASGSGTGELFFGEGSRLTVL.

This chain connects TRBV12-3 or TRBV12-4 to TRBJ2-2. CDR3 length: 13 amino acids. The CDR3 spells CASSSRGTGELFF.

The CDR3 reads CASSSNARASGTRETQYF. The V gene is TRBV7-3, the J gene TRBJ2-5; TCRdb lists TRBD2, though no DNA is available to test this call. Germline CDR1 reads SGHTA; CDR2 reads FQGTGA. This CDR3 comprises 18 residues.

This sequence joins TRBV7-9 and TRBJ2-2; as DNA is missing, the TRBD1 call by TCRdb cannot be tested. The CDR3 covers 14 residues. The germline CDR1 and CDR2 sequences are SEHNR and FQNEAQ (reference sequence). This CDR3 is CASSYTGMAGELFF.

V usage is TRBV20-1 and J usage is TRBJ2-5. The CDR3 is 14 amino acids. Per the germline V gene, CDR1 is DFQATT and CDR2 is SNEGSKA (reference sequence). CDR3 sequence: CSARFRPGGGTQYF.